A single sample is the source of the 22 T cell receptor beta chains below, sequenced in a study of blood T cells in healthy people across ages. A second PCR of 7 to 11 cycles used a sample-barcoded 5' primer and a J-beta primer mix. One entry per CDR3 protein results from TCRdb running MiXCR on the 5' RACE reads. The sample holds around 700,000 distinct CDR3 sequences, roughly 25% seen once. This same sample was also taken into another study, of T cells of mothers and their children.

Sequenced sample: blood. These receptors were obtained from a boy under 18 in good health.

The rearrangement links TRBV4-1 to TRBJ2-7; possible D gene TRBD2, 6 bases. Germline loops: CDR1 MGHRA, CDR2 YSYEKL. This CDR3 spans 15 amino acids. The V end lost 3 bases, the J end lost 0 bases, and 12 bases lay between the germline ends. CDR3 sequence: CASSQSGTSSYEQYF. The CDR3 DNA reads TGCGCCAGCAGCCAGTCCGGGACTTCCTCCTACGAGCAGTACTTC.

J is TRBJ2-1 and V is TRBV12-3 or TRBV12-4; a weak D match, TRBD2 (5 bases). The J call may be incorrect, as the DNA end agrees better with TRBJ2-5. The CDR3 contains 13 residues. CDR3 amino acids: CASSLDGVQTQYF. The CDR3 DNA sequence: TGTGCCAGCAGTTTAGACGGGGTACAGACCCAGTACTTC.

This clonotype was seen more than once but under ten times. No conserved phenylalanine or tryptophan is present at the end of the CDR3, so a read error is the likely explanation. The limits of the CDR3 on the DNA are not certain, so only TCRdb's listed CDR3 is given. V gene TRBV6-1 combines with J gene TRBJ1-2; the table's D call TRBD1 went unverified against the DNA. In germline, CDR1 is MNHNS, CDR2 SASEGT. The CDR3 is 12 residues long, counting both termini. Here the CDR3 reads CASSEVRARASI.

The chain combines TRBV11-1 with TRBJ2-1; tentatively, D is TRBD1 (6 bases). The ends were cut back, 5 bases at V and 5 bases at J, with 16 bases in the middle. CDR3 length equals 15 residues. Germline V CDR1 and CDR2: SGHAT, FQDESV (reference sequence). CDR3 protein: CASSPTTRGNNEQFF. The DNA for the CDR3 is TGTGCCAGCAGCCCAACCACCAGGGGAAACAATGAGCAGTTCTTC.

The V and J genes are TRBV7-9 and TRBJ1-4; D gene uncertain. With 3 bases removed from V and 8 bases from J, the gap between germline ends came to 10 bases. CDR1 is SEHNR, CDR2 FQNEAQ, per germline (reference sequence). CDR3 length: 13 amino acids. For the CDR3, the DNA is TGTGCCAGCAGCTTCCGGGTTGAAGAAAAACTGTTTTTT. Translation gives CASSFRVEEKLFF.

The chain carries TRBV24-1 and TRBJ2-3; D tentatively reads TRBD1 or TRBD2 (6 bases each). The V end lost 7 bases, the J end lost 0 bases, and 16 bases lay between the germline ends. CDR3 length: 16 amino acids. CDR1 KGHDR and CDR2 SFDVKD come from the germline V gene. The CDR3 DNA is TGTGCCACCAGGGCCGCCCCGGGGGCTAGCACAGATACGCAGTATTTT. Translation gives CATRAAPGASTDTQYF.

The chain has TRBV3-1 and TRBJ2-2; TRBD2 matches 7 bases. Germline CDR1 LGHDT, CDR2 YNNKEL (reference sequence). CDR3 size: 15 residues. V was pared by 2 bases and J by 5 bases, with 5 bases of the junction left unmatched. CDR3 DNA sequence: TGTGCCAGCAGCCAACAGCGGGGAGTTACCGGGGAGCTGTTTTTT. This sequence encodes CASSQQRGVTGELFF. Supplemented by reference TRBV3-1 and TRBJ2-2, the full variable domain reads DTAVSQTPKYLVTQMGNDKSIKCEQNLGHDTMYWYKQDSKKFLKIMFSYNNKELIINETVPNRFSPKSPDKAHLNLHINSLELGDSAVYFCASSQQRGVTGELFFGEGSRLTVL.

Turning to this clonotype: As the CDR3 is not closed by the conserved phenylalanine or tryptophan, this likely results from a read error. The rearrangement uses TRBV5-5 and TRBJ2-7; 7 positions match TRBD2. V was pared by 0 bases and J by 7 bases, with 7 bases of the junction left unmatched. The CDR3 covers 14 residues. Germline V gene data show CDR1 as SGHKS and CDR2 as YYEKEE (reference sequence). This CDR3 reads CASSLAGRASEQYS. The CDR3 region has the DNA TGTGCCAGCAGCTTGGCGGGGAGGGCCTCGGAGCAGTACTCC.

This sequence joins TRBV7-9 and TRBJ2-1, with 8 bases that match TRBD1. In germline, CDR1 is SEHNR, CDR2 FQNEAQ (reference sequence). The CDR3 consists of 16 residues. Trimming took 1 base from V and 8 from J; bases not matched to a gene: 10. As DNA, the CDR3 is TGTGCCAGCAGCTTAGTGGGGCAGGGGGCAATGGATGAGCAGTTCTTC. It codes for CASSLVGQGAMDEQFF.

V and J are TRBV20-1 and TRBJ2-5, with TRBD1 identical over 7 bases. V lost 5 bases to trimming and J lost 7 bases; unmatched junction nucleotides: 13. Looked up from germline, CDR1 is DFQATT and CDR2 is SNEGSKA (reference sequence). This CDR3 is built from 14 residues. The CDR3 loop is CSAPETGRVGTQYF. CDR3 in DNA: TGCAGTGCTCCGGAGACAGGGAGAGTGGGGACCCAGTACTTC.

This clonotype was counted a few times. The gene calls are TRBV20-1 and TRBJ2-2, with 10 bases lining up with TRBD2. Trimming took 0 bases from V and 4 from J; bases not matched to a gene: 5. The germline CDR1 and CDR2 sequences are DFQATT and SNEGSKA (reference sequence). This CDR3 region has 16 residues. CDR3 sequence reads: CSARESGRALTGELFF. In nucleotides, the CDR3 is TGCAGTGCTAGAGAAAGCGGGAGGGCCCTCACCGGGGAGCTGTTTTTT.

The chain carries TRBV12-3 or TRBV12-4 and TRBJ2-7, with unresolved D. The germline V and J ends were trimmed by 6 bases and 1 base, with 13 bases remaining between them. The CDR3 contains 14 residues. The CDR3 DNA follows: TGTGCCAGCAGCCTAGTTCGTAGGTCCTACGAGCAGTACTTC. Protein: CASSLVRRSYEQYF.

The rearrangement joins TRBV9 to TRBJ2-5; tentative D call: TRBD1 (5 bases). V lost 1 base to trimming and J lost 1 base, with 11 bases between them. The CDR3 length is 15 residues. Germline lookup yields CDR1 SGDLS and CDR2 YYNGEE. The CDR3 DNA follows: TGTGCCAGCAGCGTACAGGGCGCGGCCCAAGAGACCCAGTACTTC. Translation gives CASSVQGAAQETQYF. Full variable domain (rest looked up from reference TRBV9 and TRBJ2-5): DSGVTQTPKHLITATGQRVTLRCSPRSGDLSVYWYQQSLDQGLQFLIQYYNGEERAKGNILERFSAQQFPDLHSELNLSSLELGDSALYFCASSVQGAAQETQYFGPGTRLLVL.

J is TRBJ2-4 and V is TRBV7-2; 7 nucleotides match TRBD2. The CDR3 runs 12 residues. CDR1 and CDR2 from the germline V gene are SGHTA and FQGNSA. The V gene end was trimmed by 1 base and the J gene end by 12 bases; junction bases not matched to a gene: 3. The CDR3 nucleotides read TGTGCCAGCAGCTTAGAGGCGGGAGCTCAGTACTTC. This sequence encodes CASSLEAGAQYF.

DNA of the CDR3: TGCGCCAGCGGCCGAAACCCCCAGGTCCTCTACGAGCAGTACTTC. Translating it yields CASGRNPQVLYEQYF. This chain links TRBV5-1 with TRBJ2-7; D unclear. V shed 7 bases and J shed 3 bases, with 20 bases lying between them. Germline-derived CDR1 and CDR2 are SGHRS and YFSETQ. This CDR3 spans 15 amino acids.

This chain links TRBV3-1 with TRBJ2-5; no clear D. Germline-derived CDR1 and CDR2 are LGHDT and YNNKEL (reference sequence). The CDR3 has 15 residues. Trimming removed 0 bases at V and 2 bases at J, with 10 bases between. CDR3 sequence reads: CASSQDGRLQETQYF. The CDR3 nucleotides read TGTGCCAGCAGCCAAGATGGCAGGTTGCAAGAGACCCAGTACTTC.

The chain combines TRBV11-3 with TRBJ2-5; perhaps TRBD1 as D (6 bases). The J call may not be correct, given that the DNA end is closer to TRBJ2-7. The CDR3 covers 14 residues. Germline V gives CDR1 SGHNT, CDR2 YENEEA. The CDR3 sequence: CASSPPAGVNEQYF. CDR3 bases: TGTGCCAGCAGCCCCCCGGCAGGGGTCAACGAGCAGTACTTC.

This clonotype was seen more than once but under ten times. The rearrangement links TRBV29-1 to TRBJ2-5; possibly TRBD2 for D (5 bases). This CDR3 has 12 amino acids. CDR1 and CDR2 (germline): SQVTM, ANQGSEA. V lost 7 bases to trimming and J lost 2 bases, with 11 bases between them. The CDR3 reads CSALLGQETQYF. CDR3 bases: TGCAGCGCCTTACTAGGGCAAGAGACCCAGTACTTC.

The chain links TRBV2 to TRBJ2-5; D may be TRBD2 (5 bases). Trimming shortened V by 6 bases and J by 0 bases, and 8 bases separated the two germline ends. The germline gives CDR1 SNHLY, CDR2 FYNNEI. CDR3 length: 13 residues. CDR3 in DNA: TGTGCCAGCAGAAGGACTTACCAAGAGACCCAGTACTTC. This translates into CASRRTYQETQYF.

This clonotype appeared a few times. The rearrangement links TRBV20-1 to TRBJ1-1; weak D call: TRBD1 (6 bases). This CDR3 comprises 16 residues. CDR1 and CDR2 (germline): DFQATT, SNEGSKA (reference sequence). Deletions cut 2 bases from V and 3 bases from J, with 19 bases between. The DNA of the CDR3 is TGCAGTGCTAGAAAAACTGGGACACTTAGGGACACTGAAGCTTTCTTT. Translation gives CSARKTGTLRDTEAFF.

The chain has TRBV12-3 or TRBV12-4 and TRBJ2-1, with D possibly TRBD2 on 6 matching bases. Trimming pared 6 bases from V and 0 bases from J, leaving 12 bases between. The CDR3 totals 15 residues. CDR3 bases: TGTGCCAGCAGGCCGGGACTTAGCTCCTACAATGAGCAGTTCTTC. Its translation: CASRPGLSSYNEQFF.

The chain has TRBV5-1 and TRBJ1-5; D perhaps matches TRBD1 (5 bases). V gave up 3 bases and J gave up 6 bases, with 16 bases separating them. This CDR3 is 15 amino acids long. The germline V gene has CDR1 SGHRS and CDR2 YFSETQ. The DNA for the CDR3 is TGCGCCAGCAGCTGGGACGGCGATAGGGGTCAGCCCCAGCATTTT. It translates to CASSWDGDRGQPQHF.